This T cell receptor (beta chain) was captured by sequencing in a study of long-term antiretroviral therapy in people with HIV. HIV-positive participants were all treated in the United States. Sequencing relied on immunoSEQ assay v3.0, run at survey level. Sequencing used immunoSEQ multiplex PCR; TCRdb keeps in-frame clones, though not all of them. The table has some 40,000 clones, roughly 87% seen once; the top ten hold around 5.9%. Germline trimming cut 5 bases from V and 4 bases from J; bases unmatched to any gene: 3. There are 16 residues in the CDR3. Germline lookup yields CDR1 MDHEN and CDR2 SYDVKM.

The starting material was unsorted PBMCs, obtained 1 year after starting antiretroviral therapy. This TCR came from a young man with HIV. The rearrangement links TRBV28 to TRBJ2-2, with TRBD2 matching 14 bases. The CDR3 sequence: CASSMTSGRGTGELFF. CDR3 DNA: TGTGCCAGCAGTATGACTAGCGGGAGGGGCACCGGGGAGCTGTTTTTT.